This TCR beta chain was documented in a study of T cell changes during pregnancy in multiple sclerosis. Trimming left V 4 bases short and J 6 bases short, with 13 bases between. CDR1 is GTSNPN and CDR2 is SVGIG in the germline V gene (reference sequence). The length of the CDR3 is 12 residues. Here immunoSEQ multiplex PCR was the method, and the copy in TCRdb shows in-frame clones only, minus some. The sample has more than 70,000 clones, approximately 92% seen once. This clonotype originated in a female donor with multiple sclerosis, enrolled in a pregnancy study. The chain links TRBV30 to TRBJ2-7, with D perhaps matching TRBD2 (5 bases). The sequencing used peripheral blood, collected before pregnancy. The CDR3 DNA sequence: TGTGCCTGGATGGGTAGCGTTAGCGAGCAGTACTTC. The encoded protein is CAWMGSVSEQYF.